This T cell receptor (beta chain) was obtained from a study of T cells after yellow fever vaccination. Study-wide results and limits: CD4 and CD8 compartments shared a small share of clonotypes, likely from convergent recombination.

A universal primer site and UMIs were added as TCR cDNA was made by 5'RACE template switching. TCRdb itself ran the 5' RACE reads through MiXCR, one entry per CDR3 protein. The repertoire holds 40,000 to 55,000 distinct CDR3 sequences, around 6.7% seen once, with more than 20% in the top ten. This clonotype appeared many times. The sequence was obtained from a man between 18 and 29 years old who received the YFV17D yellow fever vaccine. The specimen was CD8+ T cells not binding an NS4B(214-222) dextramer, sorted from PBMCs, collected around 45 days after the first yellow fever vaccination.

CDR3 region: CASKLSGGASDTQYF. CDR3 DNA sequence: TGTGCCAGCAAACTCAGCGGGGGGGCGTCAGATACGCAGTATTTT. This chain connects TRBV7-2 to TRBJ2-3, with 10 bases matching TRBD2. Losses at the gene ends were 7 bases for V and 4 bases for J; bases not matched to a gene: 8. Germline values: CDR1 SGHTA, CDR2 FQGNSA. The CDR3 loop spans 15 amino acids.